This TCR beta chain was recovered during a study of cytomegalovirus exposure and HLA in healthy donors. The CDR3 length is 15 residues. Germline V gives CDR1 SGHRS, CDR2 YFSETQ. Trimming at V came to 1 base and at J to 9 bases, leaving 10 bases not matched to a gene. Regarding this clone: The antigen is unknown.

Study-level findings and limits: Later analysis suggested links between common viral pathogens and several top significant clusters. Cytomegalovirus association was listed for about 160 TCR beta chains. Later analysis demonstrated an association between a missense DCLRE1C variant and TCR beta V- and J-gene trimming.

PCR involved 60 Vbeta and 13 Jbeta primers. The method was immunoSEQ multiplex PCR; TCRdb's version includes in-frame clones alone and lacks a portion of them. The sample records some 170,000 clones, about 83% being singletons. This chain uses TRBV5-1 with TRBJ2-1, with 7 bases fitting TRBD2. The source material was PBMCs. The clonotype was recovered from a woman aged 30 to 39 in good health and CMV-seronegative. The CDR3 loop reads CASSLLRGGGSEQFF. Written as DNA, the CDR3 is TGCGCCAGCAGCTTGTTACGTGGGGGAGGGAGTGAGCAGTTCTTC.